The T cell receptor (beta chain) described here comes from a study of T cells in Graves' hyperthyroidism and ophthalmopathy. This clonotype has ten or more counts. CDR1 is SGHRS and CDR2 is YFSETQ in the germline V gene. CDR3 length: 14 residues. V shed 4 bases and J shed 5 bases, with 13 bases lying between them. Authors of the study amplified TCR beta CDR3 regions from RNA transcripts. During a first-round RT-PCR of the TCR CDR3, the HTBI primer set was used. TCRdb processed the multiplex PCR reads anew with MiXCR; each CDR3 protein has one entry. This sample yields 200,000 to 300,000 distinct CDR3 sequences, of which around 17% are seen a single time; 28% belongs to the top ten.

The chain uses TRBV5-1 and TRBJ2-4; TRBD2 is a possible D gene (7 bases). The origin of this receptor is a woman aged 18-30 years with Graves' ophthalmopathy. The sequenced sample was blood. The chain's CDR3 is CASSRGATENIQYF. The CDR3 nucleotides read TGCGCCAGCAGCCGGGGGGCGACGGAAAACATTCAGTACTTC.